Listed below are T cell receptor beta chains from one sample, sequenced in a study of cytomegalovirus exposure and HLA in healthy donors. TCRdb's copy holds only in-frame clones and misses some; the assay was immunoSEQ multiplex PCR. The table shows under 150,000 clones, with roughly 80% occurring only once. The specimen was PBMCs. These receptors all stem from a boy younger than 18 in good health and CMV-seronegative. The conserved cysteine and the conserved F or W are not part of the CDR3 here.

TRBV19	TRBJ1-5	ASSTGTGGRPQH
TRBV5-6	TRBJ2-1	ASSWGQGDYNEQF
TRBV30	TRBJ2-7	AWSIVRGFHEQY
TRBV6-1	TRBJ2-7	ASRASGDYEQY
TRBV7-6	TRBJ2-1	ASSFYLAGRYEQF
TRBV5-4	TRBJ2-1	ASSPGTGAFGEQF
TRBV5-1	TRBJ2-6	ASSLEGLAGFSGANVLT
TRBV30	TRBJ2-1	AWSSGTGPNEQF
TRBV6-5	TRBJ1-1	ASSYSMQGVSTEAF
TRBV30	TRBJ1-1	AWNQGVGTEAF
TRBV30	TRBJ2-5	AWSVGEGTQY
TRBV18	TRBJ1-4	ASSDSGTGGQELF
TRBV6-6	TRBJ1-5	ATHQATSSNQPQH
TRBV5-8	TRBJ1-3	ASSSGTFSVGNTIY
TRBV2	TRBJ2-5	ASSEAPRGGETQY
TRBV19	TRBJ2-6	ASHSGGVRSGANVLT
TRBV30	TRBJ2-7	AWKTSDYEQY
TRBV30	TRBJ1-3	AWNRRSSGNTIY
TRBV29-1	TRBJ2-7	SVEDRERGREQY
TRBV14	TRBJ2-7	ASSHRDITYEQY
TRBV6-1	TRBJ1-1	ASSEALQVNTEAF
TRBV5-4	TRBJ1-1	ASRTGNTEAF
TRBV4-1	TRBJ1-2	ASSPSPGTGTNGYT
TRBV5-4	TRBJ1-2	ASSFPEGASLYGYT
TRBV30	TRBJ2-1	AWDGTSGSPWGHEQF
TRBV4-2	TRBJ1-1	ASSLQSGYTEAF
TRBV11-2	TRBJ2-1	ASSLGSNGEQF
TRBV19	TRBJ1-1	ASSMTGNNVNTEAF
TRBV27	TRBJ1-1	ASSSPGLNTEAF
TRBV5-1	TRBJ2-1	ASSLGGSSYNEQF
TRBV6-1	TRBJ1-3	ASSASGNTIY
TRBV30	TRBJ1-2	AWSKATYGYT
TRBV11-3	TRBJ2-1	ASSPRTGVGEQF
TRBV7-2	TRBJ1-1	ASSTNRGDPEAF
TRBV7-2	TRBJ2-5	ASSLDAGGETQY
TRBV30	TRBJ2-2	AWSVRLGRTGELF
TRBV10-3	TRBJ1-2	AISEPDRFGYT
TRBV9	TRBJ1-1	ASSAAGQGFTEAF
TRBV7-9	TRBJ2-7	ASSPGLNYEQY
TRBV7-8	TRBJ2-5	ASSLVWGTSGRLETQY
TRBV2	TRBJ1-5	ASSGGQGNQPQH
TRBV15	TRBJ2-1	ATSRTSGHNEQF
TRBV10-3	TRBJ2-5	AISESQGRLETQY
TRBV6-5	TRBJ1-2	ASSMGTGLNGYT
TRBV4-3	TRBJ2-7	ASSQGTGVPYEQY
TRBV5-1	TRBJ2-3	ASSLLSGTDTQY
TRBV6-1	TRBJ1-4	ASTRDRVEKLF
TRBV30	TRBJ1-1	AWSVLTDTEAF
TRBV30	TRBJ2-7	AWVGTSGSFSEQY
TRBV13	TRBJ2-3	ASRGLVADTQY
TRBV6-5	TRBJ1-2	ASSRTNRDGYT
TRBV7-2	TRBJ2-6	ASSLGTGGFSGANVLT
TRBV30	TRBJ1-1	AWSVRGREAF